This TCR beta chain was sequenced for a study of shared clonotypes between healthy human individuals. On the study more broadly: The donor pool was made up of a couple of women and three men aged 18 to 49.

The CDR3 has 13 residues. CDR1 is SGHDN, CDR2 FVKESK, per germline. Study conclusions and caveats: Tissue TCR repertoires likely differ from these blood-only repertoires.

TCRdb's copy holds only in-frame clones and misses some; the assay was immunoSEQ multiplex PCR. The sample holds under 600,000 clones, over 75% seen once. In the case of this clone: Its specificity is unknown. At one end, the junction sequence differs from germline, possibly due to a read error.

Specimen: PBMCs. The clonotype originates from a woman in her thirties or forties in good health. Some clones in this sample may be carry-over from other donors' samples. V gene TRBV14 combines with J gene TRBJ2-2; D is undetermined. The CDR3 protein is CASSQWNAGELFF. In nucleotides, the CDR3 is TGTGCCAGCAGCCAATGGAACGCCGGGGAGCTGTTTTTT. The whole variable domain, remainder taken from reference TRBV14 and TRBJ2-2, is EAGVTQFPSHSVIEKGQTVTLRCDPISGHDNLYWYRRVMGKEIKFLLHFVKESKQDESGMPNNRFLAERTGGTYSTLKVQPAELEDSGVYFCASSQWNAGELFFGEGSRLTVL.